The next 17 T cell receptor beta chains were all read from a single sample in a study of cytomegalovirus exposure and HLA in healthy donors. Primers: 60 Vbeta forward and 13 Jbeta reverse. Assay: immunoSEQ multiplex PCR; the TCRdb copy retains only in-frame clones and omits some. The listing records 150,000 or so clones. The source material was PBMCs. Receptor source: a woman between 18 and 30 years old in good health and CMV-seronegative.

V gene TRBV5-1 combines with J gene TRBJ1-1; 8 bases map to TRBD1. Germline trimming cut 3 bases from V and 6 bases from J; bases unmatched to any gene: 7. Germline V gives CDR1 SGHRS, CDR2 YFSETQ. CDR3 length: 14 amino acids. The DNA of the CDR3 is TGCGCCAGCAGCTACGGACAGGGTATGGCTGAAGCTTTCTTT. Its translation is CASSYGQGMAEAFF.

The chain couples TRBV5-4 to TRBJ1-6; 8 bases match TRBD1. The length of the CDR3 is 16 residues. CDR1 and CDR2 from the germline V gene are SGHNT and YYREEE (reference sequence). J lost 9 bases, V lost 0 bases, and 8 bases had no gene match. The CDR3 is CASSLAGGISGSPLHF. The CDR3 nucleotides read TGTGCCAGCAGCTTGGCAGGGGGCATAAGTGGTTCACCCCTCCACTTT.

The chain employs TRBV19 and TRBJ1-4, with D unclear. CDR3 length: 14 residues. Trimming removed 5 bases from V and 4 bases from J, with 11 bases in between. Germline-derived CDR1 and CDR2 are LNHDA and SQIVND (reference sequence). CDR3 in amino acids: CASSAGDVNEKLFF. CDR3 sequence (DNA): TGTGCCAGTAGTGCAGGTGATGTTAATGAAAAACTGTTTTTT.

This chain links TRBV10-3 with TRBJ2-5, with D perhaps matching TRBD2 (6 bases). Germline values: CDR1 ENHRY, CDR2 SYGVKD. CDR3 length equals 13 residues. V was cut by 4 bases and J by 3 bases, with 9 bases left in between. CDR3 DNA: TGTGCCATCAGTGCGGGAGAGGAAGAGACCCAGTACTTC. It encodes CAISAGEEETQYF.

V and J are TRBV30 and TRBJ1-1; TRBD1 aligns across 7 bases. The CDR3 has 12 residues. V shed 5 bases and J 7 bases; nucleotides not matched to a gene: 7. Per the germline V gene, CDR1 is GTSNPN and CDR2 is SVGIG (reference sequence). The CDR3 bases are TGTGCCTGGGCGGACAGGTTTGATGAAGCTTTCTTT. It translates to CAWADRFDEAFF.

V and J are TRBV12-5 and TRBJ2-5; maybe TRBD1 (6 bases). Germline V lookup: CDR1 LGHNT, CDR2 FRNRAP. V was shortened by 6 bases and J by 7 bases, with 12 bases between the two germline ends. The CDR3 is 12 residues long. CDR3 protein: CASGYIGGTQYF. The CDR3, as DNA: TGTGCTAGTGGCTACATAGGGGGGACCCAGTACTTC.

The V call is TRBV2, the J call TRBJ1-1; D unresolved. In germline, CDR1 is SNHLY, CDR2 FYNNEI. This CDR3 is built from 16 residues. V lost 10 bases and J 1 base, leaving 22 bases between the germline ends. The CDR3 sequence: CATSRAPSEANTEAFF. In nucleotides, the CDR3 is TGTGCCACTTCGAGGGCCCCTTCGGAGGCGAACACTGAAGCTTTCTTT.

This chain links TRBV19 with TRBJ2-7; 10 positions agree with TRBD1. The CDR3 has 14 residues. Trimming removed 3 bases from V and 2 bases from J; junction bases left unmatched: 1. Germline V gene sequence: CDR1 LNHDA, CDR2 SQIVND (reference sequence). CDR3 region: CASSIGTGAYEQYF. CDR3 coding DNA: TGTGCCAGTAGTATTGGGACAGGGGCCTACGAGCAGTACTTC.

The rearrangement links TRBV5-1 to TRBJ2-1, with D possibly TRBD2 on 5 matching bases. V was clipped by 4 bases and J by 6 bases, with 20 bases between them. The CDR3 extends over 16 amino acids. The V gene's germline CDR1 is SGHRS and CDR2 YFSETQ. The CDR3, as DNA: TGCGCCAGCAGCCCGGAGGTAGGCCTTATGGGCAATGAGCAGTTCTTC. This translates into CASSPEVGLMGNEQFF. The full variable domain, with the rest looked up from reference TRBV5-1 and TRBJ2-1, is KAGVTQTPRYLIKTRGQQVTLSCSPISGHRSVSWYQQTPGQGLQFLFEYFSETQRNKGNFPGRFSGRQFSNSRSEMNVSTLELGDSALYLCASSPEVGLMGNEQFFGPGTRLTVL.

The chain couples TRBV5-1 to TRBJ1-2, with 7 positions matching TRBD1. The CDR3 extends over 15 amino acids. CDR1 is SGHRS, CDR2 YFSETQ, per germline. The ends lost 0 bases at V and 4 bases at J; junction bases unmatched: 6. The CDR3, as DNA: TGCGCCAGCAGCTTGGCAATCACAGGGGTCTATGGCTACACCTTC. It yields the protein CASSLAITGVYGYTF.

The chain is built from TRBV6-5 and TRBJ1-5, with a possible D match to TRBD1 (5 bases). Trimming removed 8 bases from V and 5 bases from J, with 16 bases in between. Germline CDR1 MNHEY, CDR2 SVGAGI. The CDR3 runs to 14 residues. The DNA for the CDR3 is TGTGCCAGCGCCGTGGCAGGGTACGATCAGCCCCAGCATTTT. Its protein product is CASAVAGYDQPQHF.

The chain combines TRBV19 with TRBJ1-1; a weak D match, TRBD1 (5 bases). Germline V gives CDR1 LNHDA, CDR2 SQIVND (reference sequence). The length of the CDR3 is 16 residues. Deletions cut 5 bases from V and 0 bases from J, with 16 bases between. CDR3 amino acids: CASSAQAGTMNTEAFF. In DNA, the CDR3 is TGTGCCAGTAGTGCCCAAGCCGGGACTATGAACACTGAAGCTTTCTTT.

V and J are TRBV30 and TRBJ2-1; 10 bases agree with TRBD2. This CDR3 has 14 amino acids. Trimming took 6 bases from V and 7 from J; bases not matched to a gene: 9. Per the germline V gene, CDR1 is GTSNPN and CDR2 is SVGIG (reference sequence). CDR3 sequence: CACGGTSGINEQFF. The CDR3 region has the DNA TGTGCCTGCGGAGGTACTAGCGGGATAAATGAGCAGTTCTTC.

CDR3 sequence (DNA): TGTGCCAGCAGCCAAACTAGCGGGAGGGGGGAGCTGTTTTTT. Translation gives CASSQTSGRGELFF. This chain joins TRBV4-2 and TRBJ2-2; the match to TRBD2 covers 12 bases. The CDR3 totals 14 residues. Germline CDR1 is LGHNA and CDR2 is YNFKEQ. V gave up 2 bases and J gave up 8 bases; unmatched junction bases: 0.

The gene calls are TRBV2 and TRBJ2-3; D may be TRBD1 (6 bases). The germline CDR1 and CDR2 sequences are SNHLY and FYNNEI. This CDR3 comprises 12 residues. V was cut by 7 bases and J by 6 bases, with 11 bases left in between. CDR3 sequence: CASKQGADTQYF. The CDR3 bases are TGTGCCAGCAAACAGGGTGCCGATACGCAGTATTTT.

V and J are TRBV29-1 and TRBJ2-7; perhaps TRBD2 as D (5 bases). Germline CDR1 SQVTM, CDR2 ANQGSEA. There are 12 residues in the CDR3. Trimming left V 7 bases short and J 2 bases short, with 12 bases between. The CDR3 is CSAMDSAYEQYF. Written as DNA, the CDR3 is TGCAGCGCCATGGACTCAGCCTACGAGCAGTACTTC.

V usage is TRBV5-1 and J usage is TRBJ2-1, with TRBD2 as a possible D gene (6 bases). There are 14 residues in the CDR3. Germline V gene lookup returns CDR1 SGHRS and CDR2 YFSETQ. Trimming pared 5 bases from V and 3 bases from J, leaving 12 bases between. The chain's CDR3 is CASRGLQNYNEQFF. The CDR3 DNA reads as TGCGCCAGCAGGGGACTCCAAAACTACAATGAGCAGTTCTTC.